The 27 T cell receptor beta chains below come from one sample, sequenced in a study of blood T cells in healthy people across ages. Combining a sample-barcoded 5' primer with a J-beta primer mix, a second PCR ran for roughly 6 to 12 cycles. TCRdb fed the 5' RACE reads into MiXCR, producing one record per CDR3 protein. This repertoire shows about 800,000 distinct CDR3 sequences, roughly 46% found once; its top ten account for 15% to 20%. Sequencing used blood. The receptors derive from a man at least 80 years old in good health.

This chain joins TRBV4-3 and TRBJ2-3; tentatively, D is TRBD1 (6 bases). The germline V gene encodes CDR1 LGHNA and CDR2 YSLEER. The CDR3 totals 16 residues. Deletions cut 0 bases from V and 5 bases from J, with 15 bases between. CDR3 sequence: CASSQDTGVGGDTQYF. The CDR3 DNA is TGCGCCAGCAGCCAAGATACAGGCGTAGGGGGAGATACGCAGTATTTT.

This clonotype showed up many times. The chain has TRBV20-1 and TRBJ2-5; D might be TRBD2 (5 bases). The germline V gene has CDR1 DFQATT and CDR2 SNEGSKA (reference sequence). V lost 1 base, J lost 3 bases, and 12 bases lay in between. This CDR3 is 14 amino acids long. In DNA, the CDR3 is TGCAGTGCTAGAGTTTTTGACTATAAAGAGACCCAGTACTTC. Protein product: CSARVFDYKETQYF.

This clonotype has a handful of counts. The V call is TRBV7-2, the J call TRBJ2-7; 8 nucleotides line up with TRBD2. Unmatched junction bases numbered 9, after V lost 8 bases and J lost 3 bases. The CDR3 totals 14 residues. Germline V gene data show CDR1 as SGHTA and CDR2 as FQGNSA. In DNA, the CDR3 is TGTGCCAGCGTTATCGGGAGGGGACTCTACGAGCAGTACTTC. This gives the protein CASVIGRGLYEQYF.

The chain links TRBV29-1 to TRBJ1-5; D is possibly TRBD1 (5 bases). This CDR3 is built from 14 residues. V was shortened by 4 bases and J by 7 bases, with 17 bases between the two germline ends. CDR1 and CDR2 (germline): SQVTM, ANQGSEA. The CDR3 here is CSVAIAPEGQPQHF. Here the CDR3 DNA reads TGCAGCGTTGCGATTGCTCCGGAGGGGCAGCCCCAGCATTTT. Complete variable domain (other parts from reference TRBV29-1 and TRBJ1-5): SAVISQKPSRDICQRGTSLTIQCQVDSQVTMMFWYRQQPGQSLTLIATANQGSEATYESGFVIDKFPISRPNLTFSTLTVSNMSPEDSSIYLCSVAIAPEGQPQHFGDGTRLSIL.

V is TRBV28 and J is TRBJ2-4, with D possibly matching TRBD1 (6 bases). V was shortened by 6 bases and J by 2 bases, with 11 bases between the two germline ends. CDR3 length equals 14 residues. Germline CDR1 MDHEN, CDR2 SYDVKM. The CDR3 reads CASSRGQPKNIQYF. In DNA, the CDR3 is TGTGCCAGCAGCCGAGGACAGCCCAAAAACATTCAGTACTTC.

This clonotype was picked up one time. CDR3 in DNA: TGTGCCATCTCCGGGACTAGCGGGTCTAGACGCTCCTACAATGAGCAGTACTTC. Translated, it gives CAISGTSGSRRSYNEQYF. The chain is built from TRBV10-3 and TRBJ2-7, with TRBD2 matching over 12 bases. The germline CDR1 and CDR2 sequences are ENHRY and SYGVKD. CDR3 length equals 18 residues. The V gene end was trimmed by 8 bases and the J gene end by 7 bases; junction bases not matched to a gene: 21.

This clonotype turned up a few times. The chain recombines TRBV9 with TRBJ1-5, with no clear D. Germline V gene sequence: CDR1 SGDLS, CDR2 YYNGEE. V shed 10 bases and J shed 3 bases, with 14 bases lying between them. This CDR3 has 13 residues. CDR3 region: CAEEGHPNQPQHF. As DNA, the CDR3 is TGTGCCGAAGAAGGGCATCCCAATCAGCCCCAGCATTTT.

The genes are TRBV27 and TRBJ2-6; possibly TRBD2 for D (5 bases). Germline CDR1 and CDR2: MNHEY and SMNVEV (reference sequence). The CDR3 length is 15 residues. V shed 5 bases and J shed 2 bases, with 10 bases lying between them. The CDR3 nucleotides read TGTGCCAGCAGTCAATCGGGGACTGGGGCCAACGTCCTGACTTTC. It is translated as CASSQSGTGANVLTF.

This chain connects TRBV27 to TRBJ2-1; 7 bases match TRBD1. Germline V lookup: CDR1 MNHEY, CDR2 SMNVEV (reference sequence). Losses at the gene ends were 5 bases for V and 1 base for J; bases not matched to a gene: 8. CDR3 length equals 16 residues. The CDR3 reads CASSPRQGPSYNEQFF. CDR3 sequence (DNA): TGTGCCAGCAGTCCCCGACAGGGTCCATCCTACAATGAGCAGTTCTTC.

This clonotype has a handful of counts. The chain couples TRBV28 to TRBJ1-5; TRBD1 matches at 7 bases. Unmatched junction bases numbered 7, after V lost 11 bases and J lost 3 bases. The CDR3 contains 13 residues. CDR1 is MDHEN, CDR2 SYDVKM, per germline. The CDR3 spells CACEGTDNQPQHF. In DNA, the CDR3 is TGTGCCTGCGAGGGGACAGACAATCAGCCCCAGCATTTT.

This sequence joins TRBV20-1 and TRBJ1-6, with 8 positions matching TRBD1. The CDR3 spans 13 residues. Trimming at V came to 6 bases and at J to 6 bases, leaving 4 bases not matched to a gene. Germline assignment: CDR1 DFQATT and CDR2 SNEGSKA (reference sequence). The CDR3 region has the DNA TGCAGTGCCCCCGGACAGGGTAATTCACCCCTCCACTTT. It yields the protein CSAPGQGNSPLHF.

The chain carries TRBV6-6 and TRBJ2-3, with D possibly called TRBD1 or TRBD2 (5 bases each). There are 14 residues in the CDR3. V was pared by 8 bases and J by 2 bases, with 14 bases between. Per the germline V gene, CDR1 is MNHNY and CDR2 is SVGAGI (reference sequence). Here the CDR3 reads CASSVRGDTDTQYF. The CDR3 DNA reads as TGTGCCAGCTCCGTCCGGGGCGACACAGATACGCAGTATTTT.

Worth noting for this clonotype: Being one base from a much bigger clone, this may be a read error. The CDR3 nucleotides are TGTGCCAGCGGGACTAGCGGGTACAATGAGCAGTACTTC. Its protein product is CASGTSGYNEQYF. The V call is TRBV12-3 or TRBV12-4, the J call TRBJ2-1, with 12 bases that match TRBD2. The end of the DNA aligns better with TRBJ2-7, so the J call may be wrong. The CDR3 is made up of 13 amino acids.

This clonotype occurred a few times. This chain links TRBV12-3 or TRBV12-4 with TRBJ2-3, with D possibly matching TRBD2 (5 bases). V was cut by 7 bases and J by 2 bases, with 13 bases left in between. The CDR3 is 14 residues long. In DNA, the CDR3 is TGTGCCAGCACCCCGCAGAGGGACACAGATACGCAGTATTTT. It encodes CASTPQRDTDTQYF.

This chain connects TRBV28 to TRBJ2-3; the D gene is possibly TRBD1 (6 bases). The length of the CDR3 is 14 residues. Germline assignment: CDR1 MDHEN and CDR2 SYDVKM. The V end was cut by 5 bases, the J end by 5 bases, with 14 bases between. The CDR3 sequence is CASSPPQGRDTQYF. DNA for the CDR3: TGTGCCAGCAGTCCACCCCAGGGGAGAGATACGCAGTATTTT.

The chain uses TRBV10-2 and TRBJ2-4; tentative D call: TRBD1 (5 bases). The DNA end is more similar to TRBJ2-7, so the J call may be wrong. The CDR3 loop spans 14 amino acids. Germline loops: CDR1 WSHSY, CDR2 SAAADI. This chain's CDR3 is CASRDGQGIHEQYF. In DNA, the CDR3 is TGCGCCAGCAGGGATGGGCAGGGTATCCACGAGCAGTACTTC.

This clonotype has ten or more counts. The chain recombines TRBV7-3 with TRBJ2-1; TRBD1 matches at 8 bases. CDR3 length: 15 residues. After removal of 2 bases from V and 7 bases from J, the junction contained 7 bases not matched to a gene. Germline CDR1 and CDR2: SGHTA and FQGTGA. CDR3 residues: CASSLGQGPQNEQFF. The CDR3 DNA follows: TGTGCCAGCAGCTTAGGACAGGGTCCACAGAATGAGCAGTTCTTC.

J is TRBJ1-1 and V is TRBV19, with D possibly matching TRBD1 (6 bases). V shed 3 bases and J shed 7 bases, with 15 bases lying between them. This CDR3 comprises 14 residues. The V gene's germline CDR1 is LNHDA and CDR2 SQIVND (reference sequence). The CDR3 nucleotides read TGTGCCAGTAGTATCCGCAGGGGAGAGAGTGAAGCTTTCTTT. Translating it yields CASSIRRGESEAFF.

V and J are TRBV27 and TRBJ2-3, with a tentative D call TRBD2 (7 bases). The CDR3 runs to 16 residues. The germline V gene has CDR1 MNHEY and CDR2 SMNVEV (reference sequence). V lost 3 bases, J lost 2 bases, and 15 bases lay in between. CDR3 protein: CASSFSGGTSTDTQYF. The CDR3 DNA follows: TGTGCCAGCAGTTTCTCGGGGGGCACGTCCACAGATACGCAGTATTTT.

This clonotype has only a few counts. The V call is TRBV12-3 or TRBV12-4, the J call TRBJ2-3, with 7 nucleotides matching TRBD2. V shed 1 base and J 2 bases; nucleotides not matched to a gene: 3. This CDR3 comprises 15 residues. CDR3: CASSLGTRYTDTQYF. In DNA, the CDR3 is TGTGCCAGCAGTTTAGGGACTAGATACACAGATACGCAGTATTTT.

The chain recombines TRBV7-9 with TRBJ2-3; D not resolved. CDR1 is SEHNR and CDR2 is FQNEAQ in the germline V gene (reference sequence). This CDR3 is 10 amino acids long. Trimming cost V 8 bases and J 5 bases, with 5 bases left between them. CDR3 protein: CASSVDTQYF. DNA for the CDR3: TGTGCCAGCTCGGTAGATACGCAGTATTTT.

The chain's CDR3 is CASSQDPLPFNEQYF. CDR3 in DNA: TGTGCCAGCAGCCAAGATCCGCTTCCGTTCAATGAGCAGTACTTC. The genes are TRBV4-2 and TRBJ2-5; D call uncertain. The CDR3 runs 15 residues. V was pared by 0 bases and J by 11 bases, with 19 bases between. Germline V gene sequence: CDR1 LGHNA, CDR2 YNFKEQ.

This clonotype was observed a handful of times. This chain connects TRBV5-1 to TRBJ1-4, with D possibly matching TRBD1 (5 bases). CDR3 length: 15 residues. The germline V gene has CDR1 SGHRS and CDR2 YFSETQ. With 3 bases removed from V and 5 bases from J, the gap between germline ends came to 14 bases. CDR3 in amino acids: CASSSKAGINEKLFF. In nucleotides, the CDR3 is TGCGCCAGCAGCTCAAAAGCAGGGATAAATGAAAAACTGTTTTTT.

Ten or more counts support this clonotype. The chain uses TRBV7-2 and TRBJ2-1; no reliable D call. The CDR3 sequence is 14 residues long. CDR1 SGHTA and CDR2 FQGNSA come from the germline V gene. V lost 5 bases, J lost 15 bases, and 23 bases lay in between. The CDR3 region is CASSPESGIRVRFF. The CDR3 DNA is TGTGCCAGCAGCCCCGAATCCGGTATTCGGGTTAGGTTCTTC.

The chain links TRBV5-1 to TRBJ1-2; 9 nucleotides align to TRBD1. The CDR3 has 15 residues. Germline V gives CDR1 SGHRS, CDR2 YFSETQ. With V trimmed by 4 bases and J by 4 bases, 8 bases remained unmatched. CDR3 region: CASSVGQGRPYGYTF. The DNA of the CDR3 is TGCGCCAGCAGCGTGGGACAGGGCCGCCCCTATGGCTACACCTTC.

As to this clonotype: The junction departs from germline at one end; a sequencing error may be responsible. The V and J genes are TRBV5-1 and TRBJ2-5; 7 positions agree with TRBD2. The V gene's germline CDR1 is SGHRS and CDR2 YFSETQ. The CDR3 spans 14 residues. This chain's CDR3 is CASSLGTARETRYF. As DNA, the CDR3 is TGCGCCAGCAGCTTGGGTACAGCGCGGGAGACCCGGTACTTC.

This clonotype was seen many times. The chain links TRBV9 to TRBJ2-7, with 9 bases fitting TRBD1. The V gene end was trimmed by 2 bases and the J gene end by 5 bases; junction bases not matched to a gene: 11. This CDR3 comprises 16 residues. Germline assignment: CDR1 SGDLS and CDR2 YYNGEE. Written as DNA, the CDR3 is TGTGCCAGCAGCGTTTCATACGGGACAGGGACCCACGAGCAGTACTTC. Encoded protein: CASSVSYGTGTHEQYF.